Sequencing of this T cell receptor beta chain was carried out in a study of spatial heterogeneity in lung cancer. Study background: Within raw reads, each unique TCR and UMI combination appeared on average more than ten times.

Stated time point: sample taken at primary tumor resection. Whole RNA was taken from tumor, nontumor lung or frozen PBMC; it was then sequenced unsorted. TCRdb re-called the 5' RACE reads through MiXCR, storing one row per CDR3 protein. This sample has roughly 79,000 distinct CDR3 sequences, with roughly an eighth found just once. The sequence was obtained from a male donor with early-stage non-small cell lung cancer. The material sequenced was PBMCs, taken at surgery.

CDR3 sequence reads: CSVDGNGAVQETQYF. CDR3 DNA sequence: TGCAGCGTTGACGGAAACGGGGCAGTTCAAGAGACCCAGTACTTC. V and J are TRBV29-1 and TRBJ2-5, with D possibly being TRBD1 or TRBD2 (5 bases each). Germline V lookup: CDR1 SQVTM, CDR2 ANQGSEA. CDR3 length equals 15 residues. V was trimmed by 3 bases and J by 2 bases, leaving 16 bases between them.